The clone carrying this TCR beta chain was picked up one time. Its antigen is not identified. CDR1 and CDR2 from the germline V gene are SGHAT and FQNNGV. The CDR3 runs to 15 residues. The ends lost 5 bases at V and 5 bases at J; junction bases unmatched: 9. This entry comes from a study of CD8 T cells in Susac syndrome. Turning to the study itself: Sequencing included Susac syndrome patients, six of them with active disease and about eight in remission. Intravenous immunoglobulin alone or corticosteroids were being given to patients with Susac syndrome at blood draw, unless they were therapy-naive. Study-wide findings and caveats: The CD4+ T cell repertoires of Susac syndrome were found to show no clonal expansion.

The RNA input was roughly 0.45 to 1 ug, and it was reverse transcribed with random hexamers. TCRdb re-called the immunoSEQ multiplex PCR reads through MiXCR, storing one row per CDR3 protein. Of 150,000 or so distinct CDR3 sequences detected, 95% appear once; the ten largest clones hold 0.14%. The chain carries TRBV11-2 and TRBJ2-7; TRBD2 aligns across 10 bases. Input material: CD4+ T cells from PBMCs. This receptor was identified in a human donor with Susac syndrome. The CDR3 protein is CASSLGTSANNEQYF. The CDR3 nucleotides are TGTGCCAGCAGCCTCGGGACTAGCGCGAACAACGAGCAGTACTTC.